A single sample is the source of the 30 T cell receptor beta chains below, sequenced in a study of regulatory T cells in long-lasting Graves disease (dated by TCRdb to the early 2020s). Library generation was performed with multiplex PCR. Data came from an Illumina HiSeq 4000. iRepertoire HTBI primers and Arm-PCR amplification of CDR3 regions were used to construct TCR beta libraries. TCRdb reprocessing: public reads trimmed at Q25 with fastp, clones called with MiXCR, in-frame beta chains kept. For every CDR3 protein sequence, its rows merge into one entry that carries the most common genes and DNA. The sample yields 300,000 or so distinct CDR3 sequences; around 19% were counted once. Of the sample, around 30% falls within the top ten clones. Per the publication, the time point label means: persistent/refractory GD, antithyroid drugs over 5 years with positive TRAb. For both TCR sequencing and RNA sequencing, RNA was extracted from PBMCs using TRIzol.

The sample here was peripheral blood mononuclear cells (PBMCs), taken when the disease was refractory, from a patient treated with antithyroid drugs. These receptors originate from a female donor with Graves disease.

This clonotype was recorded many times. The chain carries TRBV11-2 and TRBJ1-5; 8 nucleotides line up with TRBD1. The CDR3 spans 15 residues. CDR1 is SGHAT and CDR2 is FQNNGV in the germline V gene. The V and J ends lost 2 bases and 6 bases, in that order; junction bases with no gene match: 6. The CDR3 is CASSLSLQGGQPQHF. CDR3 coding DNA: TGTGCCAGCAGCTTAAGCCTACAGGGGGGTCAGCCCCAGCATTTT. The full variable domain, rest sourced from reference TRBV11-2 and TRBJ1-5, is EAGVAQSPRYKIIEKRQSVAFWCNPISGHATLYWYQQILGQGPKLLIQFQNNGVVDDSQLPKDRFSAERLKGVDSTLKIQPAKLEDSAVYLCASSLSLQGGQPQHFGDGTRLSIL.

In this sample, this clonotype turned up a few times. V gene TRBV5-5 combines with J gene TRBJ1-4; the D is unclear. The CDR3 loop spans 16 amino acids. V lost 5 bases to trimming and J lost 2 bases, with 16 bases between them. CDR1 is SGHKS and CDR2 is YYEKEE in the germline V gene (reference sequence). CDR3: CASRKGGLATNEKLFF. The DNA for the CDR3 is TGTGCCAGCAGGAAGGGTGGCCTTGCGACTAATGAAAAACTGTTTTTT.

In this sample, this clonotype turned up many times. The rearrangement joins TRBV6-1 to TRBJ2-2, with D unclear. The CDR3 totals 17 residues. Germline CDR1 MNHNS, CDR2 SASEGT. V lost 6 bases and J lost 0, with 17 bases in between. The CDR3 nucleotides read TGTGCCAGCAGCCCCACTGCTGGAAACGCGAACACCGGGGAGCTGTTTTTT. Amino acids: CASSPTAGNANTGELFF.

The chain couples TRBV20-1 to TRBJ2-3, with TRBD1 matching 7 bases. With V trimmed by 5 bases and J by 3 bases, 5 bases remained unmatched. Looked up from germline, CDR1 is DFQATT and CDR2 is SNEGSKA (reference sequence). There are 13 residues in the CDR3. The CDR3 sequence is CSAPGQNTDTQYF. The CDR3 nucleotides are TGCAGTGCTCCGGGACAGAATACAGATACGCAGTATTTT.

In its sample, this clonotype was seen many times. A far larger clone is one nucleotide away, so this likely arose from a read error. The chain carries TRBV6-8 and TRBJ2-5; 9 bases match TRBD2. The CDR3 contains 15 residues. V lost 2 bases to trimming and J lost 5 bases; unmatched junction nucleotides: 6. Germline V CDR1 and CDR2: MNHGY, SAAAGT. CDR3: CASSYGGGGGETQYF. The CDR3 DNA is TGTGCCAGCAGTTACGGCGGGGGGGGGGGGGAGACCCAGTACTTC.

This clonotype was recorded a few times. The rearrangement joins TRBV15 to TRBJ2-2; TRBD2 matches at 13 bases. This CDR3 contains 18 residues. V shed 0 bases and J 5 bases; nucleotides not matched to a gene: 6. Germline V gene lookup returns CDR1 LNHNV and CDR2 YYDKDF (reference sequence). DNA for the CDR3: TGTGCCACCAGCAGAGATAATCGACTAGCGGGGGGAACCGGGGAGCTGTTTTTT. Amino acid sequence: CATSRDNRLAGGTGELFF.

This clonotype was seen at least ten times. The chain links TRBV28 to TRBJ1-2; D is perhaps TRBD1 (5 bases). The CDR3 loop spans 15 amino acids. The V gene lost 7 bases and the J gene lost 8 bases, with 23 bases spanning the gap. CDR1 and CDR2 from the germline V gene are MDHEN and SYDVKM. The CDR3 here is CASTSNHRDWRGYTF. The DNA of the CDR3 is TGTGCCAGCACGTCAAACCACCGGGACTGGAGAGGCTACACCTTC.

At least ten counts were recorded for this clonotype. The chain links TRBV20-1 to TRBJ1-4; TRBD1 matches 7 bases. With 6 bases clipped from V and 6 bases from J, the junction kept 7 bases outside the gene matches. This CDR3 region has 13 residues. Germline values: CDR1 DFQATT, CDR2 SNEGSKA (reference sequence). The CDR3 reads CSALTGMDEKLFF. CDR3 nucleotides: TGCAGTGCCCTGACAGGGATGGATGAAAAACTGTTTTTT.

This clonotype was found many times. The chain joins TRBV7-3 to TRBJ2-2; TRBD2 is a possible D gene (8 bases). The germline V gene has CDR1 SGHTA and CDR2 FQGTGA. The length of the CDR3 is 19 residues. V lost 2 bases and J 6 bases, leaving 25 bases between the germline ends. CDR3 residues: CASSLYPPGGTASAGELFF. The CDR3 nucleotides read TGTGCCAGCAGCTTATATCCTCCGGGGGGGACAGCGTCAGCCGGGGAGCTGTTTTTT. Full variable domain (outside the CDR3, taken from reference TRBV7-3 and TRBJ2-2): GAGVSQTPSNKVTEKGKYVELRCDPISGHTALYWYRQSLGQGPEFLIYFQGTGAADDSGLPNDRFFAVRPEGSVSTLKIQRTERGDSAVYLCASSLYPPGGTASAGELFFGEGSRLTVL.

This chain connects TRBV7-9 to TRBJ1-5; tentatively, D is TRBD1 (6 bases). The germline V gene has CDR1 SEHNR and CDR2 FQNEAQ (reference sequence). This CDR3 has 15 residues. The V gene lost 5 bases and the J gene lost 0 bases, with 11 bases spanning the gap. CDR3 amino acids: CASSRVRGSNQPQHF. CDR3 bases: TGTGCCAGCAGCCGTGTCAGGGGTAGCAATCAGCCCCAGCATTTT.

CDR3 in amino acids: CASTRPKGSGRDGYTF. The CDR3 DNA follows: TGTGCCAGCACCAGACCGAAAGGTTCGGGCCGGGATGGCTACACCTTC. This chain uses TRBV6-1 with TRBJ1-2; no reliable D call. From germline, CDR1 is MNHNS and CDR2 SASEGT. Trimming removed 7 bases from V and 6 bases from J, with 24 bases in between. The CDR3 spans 16 residues.

This clonotype was picked up many times. This rearrangement joins TRBV6-5 to TRBJ1-5; unclear D gene. V was pared by 2 bases and J by 7 bases, with 9 bases between. CDR3 length: 13 amino acids. The V gene's germline CDR1 is MNHEY and CDR2 SVGAGI. DNA of the CDR3: TGTGCCAGCAGTTACGGCCTGCAGCAGCCCCAGCATTTT. Protein: CASSYGLQQPQHF.

This clonotype occurred a few times. V usage is TRBV7-9 and J usage is TRBJ1-2, with D perhaps TRBD1 (5 bases). The CDR3 sequence is 16 residues long. CDR1 and CDR2 from the germline V gene are SEHNR and FQNEAQ (reference sequence). Between the trimmed V and J ends, which lost 2 bases and 2 bases, there was a span of 15 bases. CDR3 sequence: CASSLYLEDSNYGYTF. CDR3 nucleotide sequence: TGTGCCAGCAGCTTATATTTGGAAGACAGCAACTATGGCTACACCTTC.

In its sample, this clonotype was seen many times. The chain recombines TRBV7-2 with TRBJ2-7; 9 bases fit TRBD2. After removal of 5 bases from V and 4 bases from J, the junction contained 9 bases not matched to a gene. The V gene's germline CDR1 is SGHTA and CDR2 FQGNSA. This CDR3 is 15 amino acids long. The DNA of the CDR3 is TGTGCCAGCAGCATAGGAGGGCGGGGGGGTTACGAGCAGTACTTC. This gives the protein CASSIGGRGGYEQYF.

The sample holds many counts of this clonotype. The chain links TRBV6-1 to TRBJ1-2, with unresolved D. Germline loops: CDR1 MNHNS, CDR2 SASEGT. The CDR3 loop spans 13 amino acids. Trimming stripped 6 bases from V and 2 bases from J, with 10 bases between. CDR3 loop: CASRQRPNYGYTF. Here the CDR3 DNA reads TGTGCCAGCAGACAGCGTCCAAACTATGGCTACACCTTC.

There are many counts of this clonotype. The chain carries TRBV12-3 or TRBV12-4 and TRBJ2-7; possibly TRBD2 for D (5 bases). Trimming removed 6 bases at V and 0 bases at J, with 12 bases between. This CDR3 spans 14 amino acids. The CDR3 sequence: CASSPGRSSYEQYF. CDR3 bases: TGTGCCAGCAGCCCGGGAAGGTCCTCCTACGAGCAGTACTTC.

This clonotype was recorded many times. The CDR3 loop is CASSTDRGLGQPQHF. For the CDR3, the DNA is TGTGCCAGCAGCACAGACAGGGGGCTGGGGCAGCCCCAGCATTTT. The chain carries TRBV28 and TRBJ1-5; TRBD1 matches at 10 bases. The CDR3 consists of 15 residues. After removal of 6 bases from V and 7 bases from J, the junction contained 9 bases not matched to a gene. Looked up from germline, CDR1 is MDHEN and CDR2 is SYDVKM.

This clonotype was seen a handful of times. This chain links TRBV7-8 with TRBJ1-5; 9 nucleotides align to TRBD1. The J segment lost 4 bases and the V segment lost 1 base, leaving 5 bases of the junction unmatched. The CDR3 contains 16 residues. Germline V lookup: CDR1 SGHVS, CDR2 FQNEAQ. The CDR3 DNA reads as TGTGCCAGCAGCTTAGATTGGACAGGGGTAAATCAGCCCCAGCATTTT. This translates into CASSLDWTGVNQPQHF.

This CDR3 reads CASSQVSGSPYEQYF. The DNA of the CDR3 is TGCGCCAGCAGCCAAGTCTCGGGATCGCCCTACGAGCAGTACTTC. This chain joins TRBV4-1 and TRBJ2-7; D is possibly TRBD2 (5 bases). V dropped 1 base and J dropped 2 bases, with 12 bases sitting between them. Germline V CDR1 and CDR2: MGHRA, YSYEKL. The CDR3 is 15 residues long.

In this sample, this clonotype turned up many times. The V call is TRBV5-8, the J call TRBJ2-5, with D possibly being TRBD1 or TRBD2 (5 bases each). Germline V CDR1 and CDR2: SGHTS, YDEGEE. The CDR3 extends over 17 amino acids. The germline V and J ends were trimmed by 0 bases and 4 bases, with 19 bases remaining between them. The CDR3 protein is CASSLVGWGTATETQYF. CDR3 nucleotides: TGTGCCAGCAGCTTGGTAGGGTGGGGGACCGCGACAGAGACCCAGTACTTC.

This clonotype has ten or more counts. This chain joins TRBV6-1 and TRBJ1-1; TRBD1 matches at 8 bases. This CDR3 region has 14 residues. V lost 3 bases to trimming and J lost 4 bases; unmatched junction nucleotides: 4. Germline CDR1 reads MNHNS; CDR2 reads SASEGT. CDR3 DNA sequence: TGTGCCAGCAGTGACCAGGGGGCCATCACTGAAGCTTTCTTT. Translation: CASSDQGAITEAFF.

There are a few counts of this clonotype. The chain employs TRBV30 and TRBJ2-7, with TRBD2 matching over 7 bases. The germline V gene has CDR1 GTSNPN and CDR2 SVGIG (reference sequence). This CDR3 has 14 residues. The V and J ends lost 3 bases and 6 bases, in that order; junction bases with no gene match: 11. The CDR3 DNA sequence: TGTGCCTGGAGGGGCAGCGGGGCGAGGGGCGAGCAGTACTTC. Residues: CAWRGSGARGEQYF.

This clonotype was found a few times. V is TRBV7-2 and J is TRBJ1-2; the D is unclear. The CDR3 length is 15 residues. V lost 0 bases to trimming and J lost 7 bases, with 15 bases between them. Germline V gives CDR1 SGHTA, CDR2 FQGNSA. The CDR3 DNA is TGTGCCAGCAGCTTAGCCTCGGCTGTCCGGGGTGGCTACACCTTC. Amino acids: CASSLASAVRGGYTF.

This clonotype appeared many times. The chain uses TRBV6-2 or TRBV6-3 and TRBJ1-5, with D uncertain. Germline V CDR1 and CDR2: MNHEY, SVGEGT. This CDR3 has 14 amino acids. Trimming removed 3 bases from V and 4 bases from J, with 10 bases in between. CDR3 coding DNA: TGTGCCAGCAGTTATATTGCGGGGAATCAGCCCCAGCATTTT. It translates to CASSYIAGNQPQHF.

At least ten counts were recorded for this clonotype. The genes are TRBV6-1 and TRBJ2-7; D possibly uses TRBD1 or TRBD2 (5 bases each). The CDR3 is 13 residues long. The V end lost 4 bases, the J end lost 6 bases, and 13 bases lay between the germline ends. CDR1 is MNHNS, CDR2 SASEGT, per germline. CDR3 coding DNA: TGTGCCAGCAGTGCCGGGACCCATCTCGAGCAGTACTTC. This gives the protein CASSAGTHLEQYF.

This clonotype was observed once. A clone one base away is much larger, so this may be a read error. J is TRBJ2-5 and V is TRBV7-8; no reliable D call. This CDR3 contains 12 residues. The germline V gene has CDR1 SGHVS and CDR2 FQNEAQ. The V and J ends lost 4 bases and 7 bases respectively, with 10 bases between them. CDR3 in DNA: TGTGCCAGCAGCTCGTCCAGGTTGACCCAGTACTTC. It yields the protein CASSSSRLTQYF.

On this clonotype itself: The junction and the germline gene differ at one end; a read error may be behind it. The V gene is TRBV6-4, the J gene TRBJ1-4; D gene unclear. This CDR3 comprises 14 residues. Germline V lookup: CDR1 MRHNA, CDR2 SNTAGT. CDR3 in amino acids: CASSYRATSEKLFF. CDR3 bases: TGTGCCAGCAGTTACAGAGCAACTAGTGAAAAACTGTTTTTT.

The V call is TRBV2, the J call TRBJ2-7; possibly TRBD1 for D (6 bases). CDR1 is SNHLY and CDR2 is FYNNEI in the germline V gene. The CDR3 runs 14 residues. Trimming took 6 bases from V and 0 from J, leaving 12 bases between them. CDR3: CASRPRDNSYEQYF. The CDR3 bases are TGTGCCAGCAGGCCCCGGGACAACTCCTACGAGCAGTACTTC.

The sample holds a few counts of this clonotype. This chain links TRBV7-6 with TRBJ1-2; 8 bases are a match to TRBD1. Germline trimming cut 5 bases from V and 7 bases from J; bases unmatched to any gene: 6. The CDR3 length is 13 residues. Per the germline V gene, CDR1 is SGHVS and CDR2 is FNYEAQ. CDR3 in amino acids: CASSSQGAFGYTF. CDR3 bases: TGTGCCAGCAGCAGCCAGGGGGCATTTGGCTACACCTTC.

A note on this clonotype: This clone may be a read error of a much larger clone one base away. This chain uses TRBV6-1 with TRBJ2-6, with TRBD2 matching over 7 bases. The CDR3 runs to 17 residues. The germline V gene has CDR1 MNHNS and CDR2 SASEGT. The CDR3: CASNGPAGVSGANVQTF. The CDR3 DNA sequence: TGTGCCAGCAACGGACCCGCGGGAGTTTCCGGGGCCAACGTCCAGACTTTC.